Below, 29 T cell receptor beta chains from the same sample are listed, as sequenced in a study of prognosis after radiotherapy for stage I lung cancer (dated by TCRdb to 2020 to 2022). This sample was sequenced with an Illumina HiSeq 3000. The TCR beta CDR3 region was amplified from genomic DNA by two rounds of multiplex PCR. The first PCR round used primers specific to each TRBV and TRBJ gene, with sequences filed in Chinese patent CN105087789A. TCRdb handled the public reads itself, with Q25 trimming in fastp and clone calling in MiXCR, and kept productive beta chains. Rows are combined by CDR3 protein, so each entry shows the most common genes and DNA. The sample data list roughly 38,000 distinct CDR3 sequences, and around a quarter of these were observed just once. The top ten clonotypes cover 25% to 30% of the sample. The specimen comprised PBMCs, sampled before or after stereotactic body radiation therapy (not recorded which). Receptors were obtained from a donor aged 50 or older with non-small cell lung cancer.

This clonotype was found many times. The V call is TRBV28, the J call TRBJ2-7; tentatively, D is TRBD2 (6 bases). This CDR3 is 14 amino acids long. The germline V and J ends were trimmed by 6 bases and 1 base, with 13 bases remaining between them. Germline V lookup: CDR1 MDHEN, CDR2 SYDVKM. The CDR3 is CASSIGGVSYEQYF. Here the CDR3 DNA reads TGTGCCAGCAGCATCGGAGGGGTGTCCTACGAGCAGTACTTC.

This clonotype was found many times. V gene TRBV9 combines with J gene TRBJ1-2, with D perhaps TRBD1 (5 bases). The CDR3 contains 14 residues. Trimming took 0 bases from V and 0 from J, leaving 6 bases between them. Germline values: CDR1 SGDLS, CDR2 YYNGEE. The DNA of the CDR3 is TGTGCCAGCAGCGTAGCAGGGACTAACTATGGCTACACCTTC. It is translated as CASSVAGTNYGYTF.

The table lists this clonotype with many counts. The V call is TRBV24-1, the J call TRBJ2-5, with 7 bases lining up with TRBD2. The CDR3 is 15 residues long. The germline V gene encodes CDR1 KGHDR and CDR2 SFDVKD. With V trimmed by 1 base and J by 5 bases, 6 bases remained unmatched. As DNA, the CDR3 is TGTGCCACCAGTGATTTCGTGCGGGGGTGGGAGACCCAGTACTTC. It translates to CATSDFVRGWETQYF.

This clonotype appeared a few times. A single base separates this from a much larger clone, so it may be a read error. The gene calls are TRBV9 and TRBJ2-1; the D gene is possibly TRBD2 (6 bases). V was pared by 3 bases and J by 4 bases, with 23 bases between. This CDR3 spans 18 amino acids. Germline values: CDR1 SGDLS, CDR2 YYNGEE. The CDR3 bases are TGTGCCAGCAGCGATGGGGAAGGGACTGGCGGGACTTACAATGAGCAGTTCTTC. This sequence encodes CASSDGEGTGGTYNEQFF.

In this sample, this clonotype turned up a few times. The chain joins TRBV5-6 to TRBJ1-2; D remains unclear. With 6 bases removed from V and 4 bases from J, the gap between germline ends came to 25 bases. The germline V gene has CDR1 SGHDT and CDR2 YYEEEE. The CDR3 spans 17 residues. The chain's CDR3 is CASTPGPAGLFFYGYTF. The CDR3 coding sequence is TGTGCCAGCACACCGGGCCCCGCCGGTCTCTTCTTCTATGGCTACACCTTC.

This clonotype was counted at least ten times. V usage is TRBV27 and J usage is TRBJ2-5, with D tentatively TRBD1 (6 bases). The CDR3 length is 14 residues. V was shortened by 4 bases and J by 1 base, with 10 bases between the two germline ends. Germline V gene data show CDR1 as MNHEY and CDR2 as SMNVEV (reference sequence). CDR3 in DNA: TGTGCCAGCAGTTCACAGGGCTTCCAAGAGACCCAGTACTTC. This gives the protein CASSSQGFQETQYF.

The chain carries TRBV27 and TRBJ2-7; the D is unclear. The CDR3 sequence is 13 residues long. V lost 3 bases, J lost 3 bases, and 9 bases lay in between. Germline CDR1 and CDR2: MNHEY and SMNVEV (reference sequence). The CDR3 reads CASSLVLHYEQYF. CDR3 nucleotide sequence: TGTGCCAGCAGTTTGGTACTACACTACGAGCAGTACTTC.

This clonotype occurred many times. The CDR3 DNA sequence: TGTGCCAGCACTGTCGGGGGTTGGGACAATGAGCAGTTCTTC. Translating it yields CASTVGGWDNEQFF. The gene calls are TRBV9 and TRBJ2-1, with D perhaps matching TRBD2 (6 bases). V lost 6 bases, J lost 5 bases, and 15 bases lay in between. This CDR3 region has 14 residues. Germline V CDR1 and CDR2: SGDLS, YYNGEE.

The chain links TRBV5-1 to TRBJ1-2, with 8 bases aligning to TRBD1. The germline V gene has CDR1 SGHRS and CDR2 YFSETQ. The CDR3 is 15 residues long. Germline trimming cut 8 bases from V and 0 bases from J; bases unmatched to any gene: 9. CDR3 sequence reads: CASSVTGGANYGYTF. CDR3 sequence (DNA): TGCGCCAGTAGCGTCACAGGGGGAGCTAACTATGGCTACACCTTC. Full variable domain (missing parts from reference TRBV5-1 and TRBJ1-2): KAGVTQTPRYLIKTRGQQVTLSCSPISGHRSVSWYQQTPGQGLQFLFEYFSETQRNKGNFPGRFSGRQFSNSRSEMNVSTLELGDSALYLCASSVTGGANYGYTFGSGTRLTVV.

Many counts were recorded for this clonotype. The rearrangement joins TRBV5-8 to TRBJ2-7; 14 bases are a match to TRBD2. The CDR3 runs to 18 residues. Trimming took 4 bases from V and 3 from J; bases not matched to a gene: 12. Germline lookup yields CDR1 SGHTS and CDR2 YDEGEE. The CDR3 DNA sequence: TGTGCCAGCAGCGGGGGACTAGCGGGAGATCCCAAGGGCTACGAGCAGTACTTC. Protein product: CASSGGLAGDPKGYEQYF.

This sequence joins TRBV29-1 and TRBJ2-6, with a tentative D call TRBD1 (6 bases). Germline lookup yields CDR1 SQVTM and CDR2 ANQGSEA. The CDR3 sequence is 9 residues long. Trimming left V 3 bases short and J 15 bases short, with 6 bases between. This CDR3 reads CSVDRGLTF. The CDR3 coding sequence is TGCAGCGTTGACAGGGGCCTGACTTTC. Using reference TRBV29-1 and TRBJ2-6 for the parts outside the CDR3, the full variable domain is SAVISQKPSRDICQRGTSLTIQCQVDSQVTMMFWYRQQPGQSLTLIATANQGSEATYESGFVIDKFPISRPNLTFSTLTVSNMSPEDSSIYLCSVDRGLTFGAGSRLTVL.

This clonotype has at least ten counts. The chain joins TRBV5-1 to TRBJ2-5; D gene unclear. Trimming took off 1 base at V and 4 bases at J, with 8 bases between the two ends. This CDR3 is 13 amino acids long. CDR1 and CDR2 (germline): SGHRS, YFSETQ. For the CDR3, the DNA is TGCGCCAGCAGCTTGTTTACGGGAGAGACCCAGTACTTC. It translates to CASSLFTGETQYF.

This clonotype was found many times. The chain uses TRBV11-2 and TRBJ2-2; 8 positions match TRBD1. V lost 6 bases and J lost 5; bases outside the gene matches: 11. Germline V lookup: CDR1 SGHAT, CDR2 FQNNGV. The CDR3 length is 16 residues. CDR3 loop: CASRGGRRGPTGELFF. The DNA of the CDR3 is TGTGCCAGCAGGGGGGGACGCAGGGGGCCAACCGGGGAGCTGTTTTTT.

This clonotype occurred many times. Written as DNA, the CDR3 is TGTGCCTGGAGTGACGTTGGAAACACCATATATTTT. Translating it yields CAWSDVGNTIYF. The chain combines TRBV30 with TRBJ1-3; D remains ambiguous. Germline V CDR1 and CDR2: GTSNPN, SVGIG (reference sequence). The CDR3 loop spans 12 amino acids. V dropped 1 base and J dropped 3 bases, with 4 bases sitting between them.

The chain uses TRBV7-2 and TRBJ1-1; D is ambiguous. The V end was cut by 6 bases, the J end by 1 base, with 15 bases between. Germline V gene lookup returns CDR1 SGHTA and CDR2 FQGNSA. The CDR3 spans 15 residues. As DNA, the CDR3 is TGTGCCAGCAGACAACTCCCGGTATCGAACACTGAAGCTTTCTTT. Amino acid sequence: CASRQLPVSNTEAFF. Based on the CDR3 plus reference TRBV7-2 and TRBJ1-1, the full variable domain is GAGVSQSPSNKVTEKGKDVELRCDPISGHTALYWYRQSLGQGLEFLIYFQGNSAPDKSGLPSDRFSAERTGGSVSTLTIQRTQQEDSAVYLCASRQLPVSNTEAFFGQGTRLTVV.

This clonotype was seen many times. This chain connects TRBV20-1 to TRBJ1-5; 10 nucleotides line up with TRBD1. From germline, CDR1 is DFQATT and CDR2 SNEGSKA (reference sequence). The CDR3 has 16 residues. V lost 5 bases and J lost 2; bases outside the gene matches: 9. In nucleotides, the CDR3 is TGCAGTGCTCGACGACAGGGGGCCCTTCGCAATCAGCCCCAGCATTTT. The encoded protein is CSARRQGALRNQPQHF.

A word on this clonotype: Here the CDR3 omits its conserved ending phenylalanine or tryptophan, so a read error is the likely source. The chain employs TRBV7-9 and TRBJ1-5; D is uncertain. Germline V lookup: CDR1 SEHNR, CDR2 FQNEAQ (reference sequence). The CDR3 extends over 14 amino acids. Written as DNA, the CDR3 is TGTGCCAGCAGCTTAGAAGGTTGGGATCAGCCTCAGCATCTT. Translating it yields CASSLEGWDQPQHL.

The sample holds many counts of this clonotype. This chain joins TRBV18 and TRBJ1-5; no definite D call. V lost 5 bases, J lost 4 bases, and 9 bases lay in between. The CDR3 loop spans 13 amino acids. The germline gives CDR1 KGHSH, CDR2 LQKENI. CDR3 in amino acids: CASSSDENQPQHF. The DNA of the CDR3 is TGTGCCAGCTCATCGGACGAGAATCAGCCCCAGCATTTT.

This clonotype was recorded at least ten times. V usage is TRBV5-5 and J usage is TRBJ2-2; D might be TRBD1 or TRBD2, each matching 5 bases. The CDR3 loop spans 16 amino acids. V was shortened by 5 bases and J by 2 bases, with 16 bases between the two germline ends. Germline CDR1 is SGHKS and CDR2 is YYEKEE (reference sequence). The CDR3, as DNA: TGTGCCAGCAGAAAGAGCCCGGGACCTAACACCGGGGAGCTGTTTTTT. This encodes CASRKSPGPNTGELFF.

This clonotype was counted at least ten times. This chain joins TRBV6-1 and TRBJ1-4; D may be TRBD1 (6 bases). The CDR3 consists of 13 residues. Trimming removed 10 bases at V and 5 bases at J, with 14 bases between. Germline CDR1 reads MNHNS; CDR2 reads SASEGT. CDR3 in DNA: TGTGCCACTCGCCTGGGGGCGAATGAAAAACTGTTTTTT. Translation gives CATRLGANEKLFF.

The chain couples TRBV5-4 to TRBJ2-1; D is uncertain. The length of the CDR3 is 13 residues. Trimming removed 2 bases from V and 4 bases from J, with 7 bases in between. Germline CDR1 reads SGHNT; CDR2 reads YYREEE (reference sequence). This chain's CDR3 is CASSFPPYNEQFF. In nucleotides, the CDR3 is TGTGCCAGCAGCTTCCCACCTTACAATGAGCAGTTCTTC.

The chain joins TRBV6-5 to TRBJ2-3; D is perhaps TRBD1 or TRBD2 (5 bases each). Trimming pared 2 bases from V and 1 base from J, leaving 7 bases between. Germline V gene data show CDR1 as MNHEY and CDR2 as SVGAGI. The CDR3 runs 14 residues. The CDR3 reads CASSYRDGTDTQYF. For the CDR3, the DNA is TGTGCCAGCAGTTACAGGGACGGCACAGATACGCAGTATTTT.

The table lists this clonotype with many counts. This chain connects TRBV12-3 or TRBV12-4 to TRBJ2-1; perhaps TRBD1 as D (5 bases). The CDR3 totals 13 residues. V gave up 5 bases and J gave up 10 bases, with 15 bases separating them. The CDR3, as DNA: TGTGCCAGCAGTCCCCAACAGGTAAGGGAGCAGTTCTTC. It codes for CASSPQQVREQFF.

This clonotype was seen repeatedly, ten times or more. The V and J genes are TRBV6-2 or TRBV6-3 and TRBJ2-5; D might be TRBD1 (6 bases). The CDR3 spans 13 residues. Trimming left V 6 bases short and J 3 bases short, with 11 bases between. Germline loops: CDR1 MNHEY, CDR2 SVGEGT. The CDR3 DNA follows: TGTGCCAGCAGACCGGACAGTAAAGAGACCCAGTACTTC. Translated, it gives CASRPDSKETQYF.

Of note for this clonotype: This may come from a read error, since a much larger clone is one base off. This CDR3 reads CASISQGGVRGTEAFF. CDR3 DNA: TGTGCCAGTATCTCCCAGGGGGGAGTTAGAGGCACTGAAGCTTTCTTT. The chain links TRBV19 to TRBJ1-1, with 7 bases that match TRBD1. The CDR3 is 16 amino acids. V shed 7 bases, J shed 4 bases, and the junction held 15 bases outside the gene matches. Looked up from germline, CDR1 is LNHDA and CDR2 is SQIVND (reference sequence).

This clonotype came up many times. This rearrangement joins TRBV28 to TRBJ1-5, with unresolved D. Germline V gene data show CDR1 as MDHEN and CDR2 as SYDVKM. V was shortened by 6 bases and J by 0 bases, with 15 bases between the two germline ends. The length of the CDR3 is 16 residues. In nucleotides, the CDR3 is TGTGCCAGCAGAAGTGATGCCCTATATAGCAATCAGCCCCAGCATTTT. This codes for CASRSDALYSNQPQHF. Complete variable domain (other parts from reference TRBV28 and TRBJ1-5): DVKVTQSSRYLVKRTGEKVFLECVQDMDHENMFWYRQDPGLGLRLIYFSYDVKMKEKGDIPEGYSVSREKKERFSLILESASTNQTSMYLCASRSDALYSNQPQHFGDGTRLSIL.

This clonotype was recorded at least ten times. The chain uses TRBV5-1 and TRBJ1-4; 8 nucleotides line up with TRBD1. There are 13 residues in the CDR3. Per germline, CDR1 SGHRS and CDR2 YFSETQ. J gave up 7 bases and V 3 bases, and 2 bases lay outside the gene matches. The CDR3, as DNA: TGCGCCAGCAGCTCAGGGGGCCTTGAAAAACTGTTTTTT. As protein: CASSSGGLEKLFF. Filled out from reference TRBV5-1 and TRBJ1-4, the complete variable domain reads KAGVTQTPRYLIKTRGQQVTLSCSPISGHRSVSWYQQTPGQGLQFLFEYFSETQRNKGNFPGRFSGRQFSNSRSEMNVSTLELGDSALYLCASSSGGLEKLFFGSGTQLSVL.

CDR3: CASSPIAGLAGDWFF. CDR3 in DNA: TGTGCCAGCAGCCCCATAGCGGGACTAGCGGGAGATTGGTTCTTC. The chain joins TRBV5-4 to TRBJ2-1; TRBD2 agrees at 14 bases. The V segment lost 4 bases and the J segment 15 bases; nucleotides outside the gene matches: 12. The germline V gene has CDR1 SGHNT and CDR2 YYREEE (reference sequence). The CDR3 runs to 15 residues.

This clonotype was seen ten or more times. The chain has TRBV7-2 and TRBJ1-6, with D perhaps matching TRBD1 (6 bases). Trimming left V 5 bases short and J 10 bases short, with 15 bases between. The CDR3 extends over 14 amino acids. Germline values: CDR1 SGHTA, CDR2 FQGNSA. CDR3: CASSPGQGWSPLHF. In DNA form, the CDR3 reads TGTGCCAGCAGCCCGGGGCAGGGGTGGTCACCCCTCCACTTT.